The TCR beta chain under discussion was sequenced for a study of blood T cell repertoires in COVID-19. Overall study context: The United States, Italy and Spain provided the acute and convalescent COVID-19 samples.

Germline trimming cut 3 bases from V and 0 bases from J; bases unmatched to any gene: 3. CDR1 and CDR2 (germline): LNHDA, SQIVND (reference sequence). This CDR3 spans 15 amino acids. The assay was immunoSEQ multiplex PCR, and TCRdb's table has in-frame clones only and misses some. The data contain around 37,000 clones, 84% of them seen just once; the ten biggest clones take up over 1.5%. Sequenced: peripheral blood. The chain carries TRBV19 and TRBJ1-1; 8 bases agree with TRBD1. The sequence was collected from a man aged 55 to 69 with COVID-19, enrolled during active disease. DNA of the CDR3: TGTGCCAGTAGTATGACAGGGGACGTGAACACTGAAGCTTTCTTT. Amino acid sequence: CASSMTGDVNTEAFF.